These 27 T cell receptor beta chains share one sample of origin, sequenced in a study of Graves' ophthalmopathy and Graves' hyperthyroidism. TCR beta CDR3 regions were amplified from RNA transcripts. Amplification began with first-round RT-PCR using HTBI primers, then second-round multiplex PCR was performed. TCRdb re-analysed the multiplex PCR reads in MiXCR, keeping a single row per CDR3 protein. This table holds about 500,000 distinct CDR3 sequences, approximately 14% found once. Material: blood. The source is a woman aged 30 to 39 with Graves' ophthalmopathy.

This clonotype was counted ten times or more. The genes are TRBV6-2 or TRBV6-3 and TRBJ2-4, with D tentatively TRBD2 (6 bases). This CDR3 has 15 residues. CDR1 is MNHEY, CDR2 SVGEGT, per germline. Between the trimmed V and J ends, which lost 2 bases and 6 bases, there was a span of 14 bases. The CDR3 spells CASSYTSGRRNIQYF. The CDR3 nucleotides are TGTGCCAGCAGTTACACGTCGGGGAGGCGAAACATTCAGTACTTC.

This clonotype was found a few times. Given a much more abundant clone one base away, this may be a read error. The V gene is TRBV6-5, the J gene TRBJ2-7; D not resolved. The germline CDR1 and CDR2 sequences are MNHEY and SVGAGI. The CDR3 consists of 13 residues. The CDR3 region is CVSSYSKYYEQYF. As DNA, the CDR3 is TGTGTCAGCAGTTACTCGAAGTACTACGAGCAGTACTTC.

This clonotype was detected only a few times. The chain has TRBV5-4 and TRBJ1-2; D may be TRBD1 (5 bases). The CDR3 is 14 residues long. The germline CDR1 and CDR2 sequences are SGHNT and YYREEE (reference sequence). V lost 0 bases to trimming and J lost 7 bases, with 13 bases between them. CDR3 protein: CASSLEGDSSGYTF. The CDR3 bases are TGTGCCAGCAGCTTGGAAGGGGATTCAAGTGGCTACACCTTC.

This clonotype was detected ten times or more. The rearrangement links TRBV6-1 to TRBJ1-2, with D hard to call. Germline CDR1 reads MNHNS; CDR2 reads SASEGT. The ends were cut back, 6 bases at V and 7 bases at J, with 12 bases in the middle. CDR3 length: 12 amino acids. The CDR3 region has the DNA TGTGCCAGCAGGGACCCTACGGGTGGCTACACCTTC. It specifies CASRDPTGGYTF.

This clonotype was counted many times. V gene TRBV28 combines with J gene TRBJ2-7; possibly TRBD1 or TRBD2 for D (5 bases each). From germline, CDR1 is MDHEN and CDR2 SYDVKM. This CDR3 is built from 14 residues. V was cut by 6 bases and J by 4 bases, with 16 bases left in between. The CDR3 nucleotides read TGTGCCAGCAGCCCTTGGGACGGAAATTACGAGCAGTACTTC. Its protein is CASSPWDGNYEQYF.

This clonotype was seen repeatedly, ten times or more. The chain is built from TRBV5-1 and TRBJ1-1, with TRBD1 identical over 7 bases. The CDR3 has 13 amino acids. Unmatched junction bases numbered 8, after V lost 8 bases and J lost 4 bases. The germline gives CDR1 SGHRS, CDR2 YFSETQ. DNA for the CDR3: TGCGCCAGTCCCCCTAACAGGGGCACTGAAGCTTTCTTT. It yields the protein CASPPNRGTEAFF.

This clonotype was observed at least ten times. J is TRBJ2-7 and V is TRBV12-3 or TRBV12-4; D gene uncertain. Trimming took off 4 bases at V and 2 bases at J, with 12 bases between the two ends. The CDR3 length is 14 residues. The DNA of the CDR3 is TGTGCCAGCAGTTATGGTTCTGAAGCCTACGAGCAGTACTTC. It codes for CASSYGSEAYEQYF.

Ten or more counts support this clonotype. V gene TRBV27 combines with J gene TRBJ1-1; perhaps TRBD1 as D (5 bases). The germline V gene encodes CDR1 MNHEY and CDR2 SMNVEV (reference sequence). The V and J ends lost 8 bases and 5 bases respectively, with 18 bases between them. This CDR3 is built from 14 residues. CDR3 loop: CASRSGAHGTEAFF. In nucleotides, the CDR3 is TGTGCCAGCCGCAGCGGGGCGCATGGAACTGAAGCTTTCTTT.

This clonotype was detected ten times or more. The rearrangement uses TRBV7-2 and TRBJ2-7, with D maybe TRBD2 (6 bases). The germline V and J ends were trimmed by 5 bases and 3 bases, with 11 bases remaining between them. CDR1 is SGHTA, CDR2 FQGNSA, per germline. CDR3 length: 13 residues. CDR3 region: CASSLGRGYEQYF. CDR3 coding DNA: TGTGCCAGCAGCCTAGGGCGGGGCTACGAGCAGTACTTC. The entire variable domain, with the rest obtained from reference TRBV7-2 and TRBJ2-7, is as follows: GAGVSQSPSNKVTEKGKDVELRCDPISGHTALYWYRQSLGQGLEFLIYFQGNSAPDKSGLPSDRFSAERTGGSVSTLTIQRTQQEDSAVYLCASSLGRGYEQYFGPGTRLTVT.

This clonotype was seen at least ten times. CDR3 loop: CASSSPRGRSGELFF. In nucleotides, the CDR3 is TGTGCCAGCAGTTCCCCCAGGGGGCGAAGCGGGGAGCTGTTTTTT. The rearrangement joins TRBV6-5 to TRBJ2-2, with TRBD1 identical over 8 bases. Germline V CDR1 and CDR2: MNHEY, SVGAGI. The V gene end was trimmed by 4 bases and the J gene end by 7 bases; junction bases not matched to a gene: 8. This CDR3 has 15 residues.

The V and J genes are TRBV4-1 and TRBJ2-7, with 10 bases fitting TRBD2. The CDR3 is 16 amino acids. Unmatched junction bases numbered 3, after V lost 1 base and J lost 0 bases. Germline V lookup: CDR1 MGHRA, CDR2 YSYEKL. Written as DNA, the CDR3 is TGCGCCAGCAGCCAAGCCGGGACTAGCGTCTCCTACGAGCAGTACTTC. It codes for CASSQAGTSVSYEQYF.

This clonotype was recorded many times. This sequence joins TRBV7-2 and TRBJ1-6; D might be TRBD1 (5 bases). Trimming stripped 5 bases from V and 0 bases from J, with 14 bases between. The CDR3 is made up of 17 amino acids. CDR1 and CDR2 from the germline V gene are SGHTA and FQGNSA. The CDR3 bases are TGTGCCAGCAGCCACCGGGACTGGAGCTCCTATAATTCACCCCTCCACTTT. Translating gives CASSHRDWSSYNSPLHF.

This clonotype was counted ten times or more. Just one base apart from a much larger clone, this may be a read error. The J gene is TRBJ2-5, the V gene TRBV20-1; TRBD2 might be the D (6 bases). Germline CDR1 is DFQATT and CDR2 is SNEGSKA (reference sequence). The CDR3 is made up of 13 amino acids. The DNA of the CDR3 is TGCAGTGCTAGGCGGGGCGGCCAAGAGACCAAGTACTTC. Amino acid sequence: CSARRGGQETKYF.

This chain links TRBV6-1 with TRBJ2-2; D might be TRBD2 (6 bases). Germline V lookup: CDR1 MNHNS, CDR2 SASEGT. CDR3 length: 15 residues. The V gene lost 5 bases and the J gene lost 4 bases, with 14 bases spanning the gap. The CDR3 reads CASSPGLLITGELFF. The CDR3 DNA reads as TGTGCCAGCAGTCCGGGACTTTTAATCACCGGGGAGCTGTTTTTT.

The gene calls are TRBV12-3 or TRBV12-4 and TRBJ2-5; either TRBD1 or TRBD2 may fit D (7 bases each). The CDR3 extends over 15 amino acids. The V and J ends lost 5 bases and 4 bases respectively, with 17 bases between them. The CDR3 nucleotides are TGTGCCAGCAGTCCGGTAGGGGGCGGGGGAGAGACCCAGTACTTC. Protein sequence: CASSPVGGGGETQYF.

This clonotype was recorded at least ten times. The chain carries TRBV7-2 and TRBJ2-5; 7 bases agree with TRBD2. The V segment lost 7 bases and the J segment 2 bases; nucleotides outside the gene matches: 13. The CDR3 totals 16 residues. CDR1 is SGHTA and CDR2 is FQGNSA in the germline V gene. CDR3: CASTPGGSTRQETQYF. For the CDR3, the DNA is TGTGCCAGCACCCCGGGGGGTAGTACTAGACAAGAGACCCAGTACTTC.

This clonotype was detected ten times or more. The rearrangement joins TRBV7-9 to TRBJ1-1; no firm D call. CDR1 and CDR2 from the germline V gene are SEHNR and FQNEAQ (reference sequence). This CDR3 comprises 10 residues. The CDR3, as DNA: TGTGTATGTGGAGCCACTGAAGCTTTCTTT. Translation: CVCGATEAFF. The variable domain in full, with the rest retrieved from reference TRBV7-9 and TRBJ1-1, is DTGVSQNPRHKITKRGQNVTFRCDPISEHNRLYWYRQTLGQGPEFLTYFQNEAQLEKSRLLSDRFSAERPKGSFSTLEIQRTEQGDSAMYLCVCGATEAFFGQGTRLTVV.

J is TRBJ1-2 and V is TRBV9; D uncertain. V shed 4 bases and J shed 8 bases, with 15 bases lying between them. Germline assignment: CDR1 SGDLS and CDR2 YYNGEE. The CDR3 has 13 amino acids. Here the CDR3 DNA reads TGTGCCAGCAGCCCGATGGACCTTTTCGGCTACACCTTC. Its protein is CASSPMDLFGYTF.

The CDR3 protein is CASSSFPYEQYV. The CDR3 coding sequence is TGTGCCAGCAGCTCCTTCCCCTACGAGCAGTACGTC. The gene calls are TRBV14 and TRBJ2-7; unclear D gene. V was shortened by 5 bases and J by 2 bases, with 7 bases between the two germline ends. This CDR3 is 12 amino acids long. Germline V lookup: CDR1 SGHDN, CDR2 FVKESK.

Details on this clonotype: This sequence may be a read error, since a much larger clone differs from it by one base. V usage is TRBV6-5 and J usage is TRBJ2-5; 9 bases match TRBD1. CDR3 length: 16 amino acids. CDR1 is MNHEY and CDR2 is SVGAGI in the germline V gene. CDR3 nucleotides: TGTACCAGCAGTTACAGGGGGCAGAGCAACCAAGAGACCCAGTACTTC. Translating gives CTSSYRGQSNQETQYF.

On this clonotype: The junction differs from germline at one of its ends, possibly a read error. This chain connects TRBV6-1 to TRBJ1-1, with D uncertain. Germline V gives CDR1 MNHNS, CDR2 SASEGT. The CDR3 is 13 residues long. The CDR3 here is CTSTASQNTESFF. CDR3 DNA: TGTACCAGCACAGCCTCACAGAACACTGAATCTTTCTTT.

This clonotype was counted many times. The CDR3: CASSYDGFNTEAFF. The DNA for the CDR3 is TGTGCCAGCAGTTATGATGGTTTTAATACTGAAGCTTTCTTT. This chain connects TRBV6-2 or TRBV6-3 to TRBJ1-1; D remains unclear. The CDR3 runs 14 residues. The germline CDR1 and CDR2 sequences are MNHEY and SVGEGT. Between the trimmed V and J ends, which lost 3 bases and 5 bases, there was a span of 13 bases.

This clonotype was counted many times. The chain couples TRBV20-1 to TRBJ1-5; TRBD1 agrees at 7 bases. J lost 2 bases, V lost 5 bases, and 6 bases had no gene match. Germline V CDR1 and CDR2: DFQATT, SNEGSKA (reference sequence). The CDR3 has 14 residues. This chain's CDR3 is CSAGLGTGNQPQHF. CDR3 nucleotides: TGCAGTGCTGGCCTCGGGACAGGCAATCAGCCCCAGCATTTT.

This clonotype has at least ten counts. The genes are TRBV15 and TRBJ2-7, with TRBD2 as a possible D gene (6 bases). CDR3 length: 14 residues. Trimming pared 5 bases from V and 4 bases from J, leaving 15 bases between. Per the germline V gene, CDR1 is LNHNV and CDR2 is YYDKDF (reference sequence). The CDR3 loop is CATSSRGSTYEQYF. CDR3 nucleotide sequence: TGTGCCACCAGCTCACGGGGGTCAACATACGAGCAGTACTTC. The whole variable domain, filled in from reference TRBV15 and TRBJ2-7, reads DAMVIQNPRYQVTQFGKPVTLSCSQTLNHNVMYWYQQKSSQAPKLLFHYYDKDFNNEADTPDNFQSRRPNTSFCFLDIRSPGLGDTAMYLCATSSRGSTYEQYFGPGTRLTVT.

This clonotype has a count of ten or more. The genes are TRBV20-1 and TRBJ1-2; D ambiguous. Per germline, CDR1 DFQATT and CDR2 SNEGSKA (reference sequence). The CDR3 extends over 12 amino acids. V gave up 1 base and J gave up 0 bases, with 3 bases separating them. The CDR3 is CSARVANYGYTF. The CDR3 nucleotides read TGCAGTGCTAGAGTAGCTAACTATGGCTACACCTTC.

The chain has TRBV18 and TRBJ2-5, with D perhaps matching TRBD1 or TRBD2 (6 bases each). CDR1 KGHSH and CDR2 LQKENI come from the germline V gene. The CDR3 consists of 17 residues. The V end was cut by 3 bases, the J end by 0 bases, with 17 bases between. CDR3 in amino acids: CASSPQGGTNDQETQYF. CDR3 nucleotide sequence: TGTGCCAGCTCACCCCAAGGAGGGACAAACGACCAAGAGACCCAGTACTTC.

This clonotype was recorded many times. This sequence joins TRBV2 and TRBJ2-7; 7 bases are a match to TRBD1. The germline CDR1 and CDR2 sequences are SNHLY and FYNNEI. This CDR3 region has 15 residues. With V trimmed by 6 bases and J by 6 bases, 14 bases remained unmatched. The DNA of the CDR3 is TGTGCCAGCAGCGGGGCAGGGGGACGTTTCGGCGAGCAGTACTTC. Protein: CASSGAGGRFGEQYF.